Below, 24 T cell receptor beta chains from the same sample are listed, as sequenced in a study of T cell repertoires in cytomegalovirus infection. These receptors' targets are unknown. MiXCR, applied by TCRdb to the reads, yields one record per CDR3 protein. Found here are 750,000 to 950,000 distinct CDR3 sequences, roughly 29% of them singletons; the top ten hold roughly 13%. The input for sequencing was cultured CD8+ T cells from PBMCs, taken from culture after CMV antigen stimulation. The receptors derive from a human donor in good health (CMV status not recorded). Some clones in this sample may be carry-over from other donors' samples.

This clonotype came up many times. The chain combines TRBV19 with TRBJ2-5, with TRBD1 matching over 9 bases. The V segment lost 9 bases and the J segment 2 bases; nucleotides outside the gene matches: 10. CDR3 length: 15 amino acids. Germline V gene lookup returns CDR1 LNHDA and CDR2 SQIVND (reference sequence). CDR3 sequence (DNA): TGTGCCAGCAAGACCGGGACAGGGAGGCAAGAGACCCAGTACTTC. This gives the protein CASKTGTGRQETQYF.

This chain joins TRBV10-3 and TRBJ2-7; 7 bases agree with TRBD1. The junction had 11 bases not matched to a gene; V was cut back by 4 bases and J by 2 bases. Germline loops: CDR1 ENHRY, CDR2 SYGVKD. The CDR3 totals 16 residues. Here the CDR3 reads CAISGGRQGNTYEQYV. The CDR3 DNA is TGTGCCATCAGTGGGGGAAGACAGGGAAATACCTACGAGCAGTACGTC.

The chain is built from TRBV12-3 or TRBV12-4 and TRBJ2-1; D is undetermined. This CDR3 has 13 amino acids. Trimming removed 5 bases from V and 0 bases from J, with 5 bases in between. The CDR3 coding sequence is TGTGCCAGCAGTCAGTTCTCCTACAATGAGCAGTTCTTC. Encoded protein: CASSQFSYNEQFF.

The chain uses TRBV9 and TRBJ2-3; possibly TRBD1 for D (6 bases). The CDR3 spans 18 residues. Germline CDR1 SGDLS, CDR2 YYNGEE. The V and J ends lost 0 bases and 2 bases respectively, with 19 bases between them. CDR3 residues: CASSVEGDSRMVTDTQYF. The CDR3 coding sequence is TGTGCCAGCAGCGTAGAGGGGGATAGCCGGATGGTCACAGATACGCAGTATTTT.

This clonotype was counted many times. J is TRBJ2-1 and V is TRBV7-8; a possible D gene is TRBD1 (5 bases). In germline, CDR1 is SGHVS, CDR2 FQNEAQ. There are 15 residues in the CDR3. V dropped 3 bases and J dropped 2 bases, with 11 bases sitting between them. The CDR3 DNA reads TGTGCCAGCAGCTTTTCTCAGGGAACCTACAATGAGCAGTTCTTC. Translated: CASSFSQGTYNEQFF.

The genes are TRBV27 and TRBJ2-1; D remains unclear. Trimming took off 3 bases at V and 3 bases at J, with 12 bases between the two ends. Germline V gives CDR1 MNHEY, CDR2 SMNVEV (reference sequence). The CDR3 consists of 15 residues. CDR3 sequence (DNA): TGTGCCAGCAGTTTGTGGGATGGTGACTACAATGAGCAGTTCTTC. This sequence encodes CASSLWDGDYNEQFF.

About this clonotype: At one boundary the junction diverges from the germline segment, which might be a read error. The chain recombines TRBV5-5 with TRBJ1-1; D unresolved. The CDR3 extends over 13 amino acids. Germline assignment: CDR1 SGHKS and CDR2 YYEKEE (reference sequence). CDR3 residues: CTSSLGGFSGAFF. The CDR3 DNA follows: TGTACCAGCAGCTTGGGAGGTTTCTCCGGGGCTTTCTTT.

This clonotype was found a few times. The chain links TRBV5-1 to TRBJ2-1; 8 bases match TRBD2. This CDR3 has 14 residues. The J segment lost 9 bases and the V segment lost 4 bases, leaving 9 bases of the junction unmatched. The germline V gene encodes CDR1 SGHRS and CDR2 YFSETQ. The CDR3 DNA reads as TGCGCCAGCAGCCCGGGACTAGGTTGGGTTGAGCAGTTCTTC. Translated, it gives CASSPGLGWVEQFF.

This clonotype was recorded many times. The chain recombines TRBV7-2 with TRBJ1-3, with TRBD1 identical over 11 bases. The germline V gene has CDR1 SGHTA and CDR2 FQGNSA. V gave up 2 bases and J gave up 0 bases; unmatched junction bases: 6. The CDR3 is 18 amino acids. CDR3 coding DNA: TGTGCCAGCAGCTTAACGGGACAGGGGGTGTTCTCTGGAAACACCATATATTTT. Its protein is CASSLTGQGVFSGNTIYF. Drawing the rest from reference TRBV7-2 and TRBJ1-3, the complete variable domain is GAGVSQSPSNKVTEKGKDVELRCDPISGHTALYWYRQSLGQGLEFLIYFQGNSAPDKSGLPSDRFSAERTGGSVSTLTIQRTQQEDSAVYLCASSLTGQGVFSGNTIYFGEGSWLTVV.

This clonotype was seen more than once but under ten times. The chain combines TRBV7-9 with TRBJ1-5; 7 positions agree with TRBD1. CDR1 and CDR2 from the germline V gene are SEHNR and FQNEAQ (reference sequence). The J segment lost 5 bases and the V segment lost 5 bases, leaving 6 bases of the junction unmatched. CDR3 length: 14 residues. CDR3 protein: CASSIQGHYQPQHF. CDR3 nucleotide sequence: TGTGCCAGCAGCATACAGGGGCACTATCAGCCCCAGCATTTT.

This chain links TRBV7-9 with TRBJ2-1, with 8 nucleotides matching TRBD2. Losses at the gene ends were 2 bases for V and 3 bases for J; bases not matched to a gene: 9. CDR3 length: 17 residues. The V gene's germline CDR1 is SEHNR and CDR2 FQNEAQ (reference sequence). The CDR3 bases are TGTGCCAGCAGCTTAAGGTCGGCGGGGGGCCGCTACAATGAGCAGTTCTTC. As protein: CASSLRSAGGRYNEQFF. Based on the CDR3 plus reference TRBV7-9 and TRBJ2-1, the full variable domain is DTGVSQNPRHKITKRGQNVTFRCDPISEHNRLYWYRQTLGQGPEFLTYFQNEAQLEKSRLLSDRFSAERPKGSFSTLEIQRTEQGDSAMYLCASSLRSAGGRYNEQFFGPGTRLTVL.

V usage is TRBV9 and J usage is TRBJ2-2; D tentatively reads TRBD1 or TRBD2 (6 bases each). The CDR3 runs 13 residues. V was trimmed by 2 bases and J by 7 bases, leaving 9 bases between them. Germline values: CDR1 SGDLS, CDR2 YYNGEE. In nucleotides, the CDR3 is TGTGCCAGCAGCGTCAAGGGGGGCGGGGAGCTGTTTTTT. Encoded protein: CASSVKGGGELFF.

This clonotype was detected only a few times. V gene TRBV27 combines with J gene TRBJ2-1; D may correspond to TRBD1 or TRBD2 (5 bases each). The CDR3 spans 14 residues. Trimming took 0 bases from V and 9 from J, leaving 12 bases between them. The germline CDR1 and CDR2 sequences are MNHEY and SMNVEV (reference sequence). CDR3 loop: CASSLSGRAGEQFF. For the CDR3, the DNA is TGTGCCAGCAGTTTATCCGGCAGGGCGGGTGAGCAGTTCTTC.

The chain joins TRBV4-2 to TRBJ1-5, with a weak D call TRBD1 (5 bases). The V gene's germline CDR1 is LGHNA and CDR2 YNFKEQ. Trimming removed 1 base at V and 6 bases at J, with 13 bases between. The CDR3 length is 15 residues. In nucleotides, the CDR3 is TGTGCCAGCAGCCAAGGAGGCGCAGGGATTCAGCCCCAGCATTTT. It specifies CASSQGGAGIQPQHF.

This clonotype was seen only a few times. The rearrangement uses TRBV4-1 and TRBJ2-5; unclear D gene. This CDR3 spans 13 amino acids. Germline CDR1 reads MGHRA; CDR2 reads YSYEKL. The V end was cut by 3 bases, the J end by 7 bases, with 12 bases between. The CDR3 DNA reads as TGCGCCAGCAGCCAGAAGCTAGATTTGACCCAGTACTTC. Protein: CASSQKLDLTQYF.

This clonotype was recorded a few times. The chain is built from TRBV7-8 and TRBJ1-1; D remains ambiguous. Germline V gene sequence: CDR1 SGHVS, CDR2 FQNEAQ. V dropped 3 bases and J dropped 3 bases, with 11 bases sitting between them. The CDR3 spans 14 residues. The CDR3 sequence is CASSFSGVDTEAFF. In nucleotides, the CDR3 is TGTGCCAGCAGCTTTTCCGGGGTTGACACTGAAGCTTTCTTT.

V is TRBV12-5 and J is TRBJ2-3; D may match TRBD1 or TRBD2 (5 bases each). V dropped 1 base and J dropped 1 base, with 15 bases sitting between them. Germline V CDR1 and CDR2: LGHNT, FRNRAP. This CDR3 is 17 amino acids long. CDR3 nucleotides: TGTGCTAGTGGTTTGGGGGACCAAATCAGCGGCACAGATACGCAGTATTTT. Translation gives CASGLGDQISGTDTQYF.

V is TRBV7-2 and J is TRBJ2-7; 7 bases fit TRBD1. This CDR3 comprises 13 residues. The germline gives CDR1 SGHTA, CDR2 FQGNSA. After removal of 4 bases from V and 4 bases from J, the junction contained 4 bases not matched to a gene. CDR3 nucleotides: TGTGCCAGCAGCTCTAGGGACAGATACGAGCAGTACGTC. It specifies CASSSRDRYEQYV.

A few counts support this clonotype. V usage is TRBV4-3 and J usage is TRBJ2-1, with D hard to call. Germline V gene sequence: CDR1 LGHNA, CDR2 YSLEER. Trimming cost V 0 bases and J 2 bases, with 11 bases left between them. The CDR3 length is 16 residues. The CDR3: CASSQEGGPPYNEQFF. In DNA, the CDR3 is TGCGCCAGCAGCCAAGAGGGCGGTCCACCCTACAATGAGCAGTTCTTC.

This clonotype has a count of ten or more. This chain uses TRBV5-6 with TRBJ2-3; unclear D gene. This CDR3 is 14 amino acids long. Trimming took off 2 bases at V and 2 bases at J, with 9 bases between the two ends. Germline lookup yields CDR1 SGHDT and CDR2 YYEEEE. Here the CDR3 reads CASSFGRPTDTQYF. For the CDR3, the DNA is TGTGCCAGCAGCTTTGGCAGACCCACAGATACGCAGTATTTT. The complete variable domain, with remaining parts taken from reference TRBV5-6 and TRBJ2-3, reads DAGVTQSPTHLIKTRGQQVTLRCSPKSGHDTVSWYQQALGQGPQFIFQYYEEEERQRGNFPDRFSGHQFPNYSSELNVNALLLGDSALYLCASSFGRPTDTQYFGPGTRLTVL.

This chain links TRBV5-8 with TRBJ1-6; D may be TRBD1 (6 bases). Trimming left V 4 bases short and J 9 bases short, with 14 bases between. This CDR3 spans 14 amino acids. Germline V gene sequence: CDR1 SGHTS, CDR2 YDEGEE. The CDR3 is CASSKTGGVSPLHF. CDR3 DNA sequence: TGTGCCAGCAGCAAGACAGGTGGGGTTTCACCCCTCCACTTT.

This clonotype came up once. The gene calls are TRBV3-1 and TRBJ2-7; the match to TRBD1 covers 7 bases. The J segment lost 2 bases and the V segment lost 0 bases, leaving 4 bases of the junction unmatched. Germline-derived CDR1 and CDR2 are LGHDT and YNNKEL (reference sequence). The CDR3 runs 15 residues. Here the CDR3 DNA reads TGTGCCAGCAGCCAAGACCAGGGGGTAACCTACGAGCAGTACTTC. It is translated as CASSQDQGVTYEQYF.

This clonotype has only a few counts. The chain uses TRBV4-2 and TRBJ2-1; D perhaps matches TRBD1 (5 bases). The CDR3 totals 15 residues. Germline lookup yields CDR1 LGHNA and CDR2 YNFKEQ. The germline V and J ends were trimmed by 4 bases and 9 bases, with 19 bases remaining between them. As DNA, the CDR3 is TGTGCCAGCAGCCCAAGGGGTCAGGTGTTGGGTGAGCAGTTCTTC. Translating gives CASSPRGQVLGEQFF.

To note about this clonotype: At one end the junction does not follow the germline gene, possibly because of a read error. V usage is TRBV28 and J usage is TRBJ1-1; D gene ambiguous. The length of the CDR3 is 14 residues. CDR1 is MDHEN, CDR2 SYDVKM, per germline. CDR3 sequence reads: CASTLYQRDTEAFF. As DNA, the CDR3 is TGTGCCAGCACTTTATATCAGAGGGACACTGAAGCTTTCTTT. The complete variable domain, with remaining parts taken from reference TRBV28 and TRBJ1-1, reads DVKVTQSSRYLVKRTGEKVFLECVQDMDHENMFWYRQDPGLGLRLIYFSYDVKMKEKGDIPEGYSVSREKKERFSLILESASTNQTSMYLCASTLYQRDTEAFFGQGTRLTVV.